The subject of this entry is one TCR beta chain. The sample originates from a study of T-cell reconstitution after alpha-beta-depleted transplantation in children. Unique molecular identifiers featured in how the TCRbeta library was prepared. MiXCR was run by TCRdb on the PCR reads, yielding one entry per CDR3 protein. This sample has some 26,000 distinct CDR3 sequences, with about a sixth found just once. Germline values: CDR1 SGHTA, CDR2 FQGNSA. Trimming stripped 2 bases from V and 7 bases from J, with 20 bases between. The length of the CDR3 is 16 residues. The chain links TRBV7-2 to TRBJ2-5; possibly TRBD2 for D (5 bases). The sequence was collected from a male patient aged 2 to 10 who had a stem cell transplant for acute lymphoblastic leukemia, so the T cells may come from the graft donor. The source was PBMCs, mostly from graft donor cells, collected 60 days after TCRalphabeta/CD19-depleted stem cell transplant. The CDR3 sequence is CASSLTSDWTFGTQYF. For the CDR3, the DNA is TGTGCCAGCAGCTTAACCTCGGACTGGACTTTCGGGACCCAGTACTTC.